Given below is one T cell receptor (beta chain) in context. The data are from a study of cytomegalovirus exposure and HLA in healthy donors. Trimming cost V 5 bases and J 8 bases, with 14 bases left between them. The CDR3 runs to 13 residues. The germline gives CDR1 MNHEY, CDR2 SVGAGI. Assay used: immunoSEQ multiplex PCR; TCRdb lists only in-frame clones, some missing. The sample has roughly 200,000 clones; roughly 81% are singletons. The study drew the donors from its roughly 110-subject validation cohort, separate from the roughly 700-subject first cohort. The TCR sequence derives from a woman aged 30 to 39 in good health and CMV-seronegative. The V call is TRBV6-5, the J call TRBJ2-3, with D possibly being TRBD2 (5 bases). Sequenced material: PBMCs. In DNA form, the CDR3 reads TGTGCCAGCAGTCTAGCCGGCTGGGGTACGCAGTATTTT. Its protein is CASSLAGWGTQYF.